The sequence of this T cell receptor beta chain was determined in a study of identical twins. One entry per CDR3 protein, called by TCRdb with MiXCR from the 5' RACE reads. The sample lists under 350,000 distinct CDR3 sequences, roughly 9.7% occurring once. V dropped 0 bases and J dropped 5 bases, with 6 bases sitting between them. The CDR3 runs to 13 residues. Germline V gives CDR1 SGHRS, CDR2 YFSETQ. This clonotype was counted many times. In addition, the sample was reused for a study of yellow fever vaccine responses in identical twins.

The TCR was taken from a woman under 30 in good health. The V gene is TRBV5-1, the J gene TRBJ1-5; maybe TRBD1 (5 bases). The sequenced sample consisted of CD8+ T cells sorted from blood. The CDR3, as DNA: TGCGCCAGCAGCTTGGAGGGGTATCAGCCCCAGCATTTT. This translates into CASSLEGYQPQHF.